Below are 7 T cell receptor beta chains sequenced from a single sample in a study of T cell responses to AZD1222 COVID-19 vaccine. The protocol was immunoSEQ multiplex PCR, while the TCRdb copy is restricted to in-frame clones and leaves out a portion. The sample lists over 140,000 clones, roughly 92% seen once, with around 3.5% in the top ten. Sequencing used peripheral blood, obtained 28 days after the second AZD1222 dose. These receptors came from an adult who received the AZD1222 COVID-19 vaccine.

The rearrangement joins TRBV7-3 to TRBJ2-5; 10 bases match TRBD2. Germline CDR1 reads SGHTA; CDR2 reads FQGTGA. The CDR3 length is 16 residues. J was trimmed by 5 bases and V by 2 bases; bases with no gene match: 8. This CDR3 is CASSLVRAGGRETQYF. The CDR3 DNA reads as TGTGCCAGCAGCTTAGTGCGAGCGGGAGGGAGGGAGACCCAGTACTTC.

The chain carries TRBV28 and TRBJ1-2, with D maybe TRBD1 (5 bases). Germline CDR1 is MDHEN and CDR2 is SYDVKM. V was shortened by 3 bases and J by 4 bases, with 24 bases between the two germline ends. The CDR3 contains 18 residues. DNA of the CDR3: TGTGCCAGCAGTTTGACGCGGCAGGGTATAACCAAAATCTATGGCTACACCTTC. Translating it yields CASSLTRQGITKIYGYTF.

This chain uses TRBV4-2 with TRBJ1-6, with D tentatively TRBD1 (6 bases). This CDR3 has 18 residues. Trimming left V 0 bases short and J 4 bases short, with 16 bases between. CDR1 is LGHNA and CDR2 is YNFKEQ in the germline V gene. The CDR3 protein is CASSQDGGTLTYNSPLHF. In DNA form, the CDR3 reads TGTGCCAGCAGCCAAGATGGCGGGACACTAACATATAATTCACCCCTCCACTTT.

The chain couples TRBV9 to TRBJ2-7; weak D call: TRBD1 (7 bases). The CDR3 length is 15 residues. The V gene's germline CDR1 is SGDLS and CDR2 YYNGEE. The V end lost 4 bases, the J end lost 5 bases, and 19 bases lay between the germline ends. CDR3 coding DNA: TGTGCCAGCAGCACCACGACAGGGAGGTCTAACGAGCAGTACTTC. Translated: CASSTTTGRSNEQYF.

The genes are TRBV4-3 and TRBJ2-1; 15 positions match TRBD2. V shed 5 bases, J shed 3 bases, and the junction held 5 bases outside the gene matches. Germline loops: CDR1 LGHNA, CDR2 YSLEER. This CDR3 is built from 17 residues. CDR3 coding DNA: TGCGCCAGCAGCAACCGGACTAGCGGGAGGGTCTACAATGAGCAGTTCTTC. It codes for CASSNRTSGRVYNEQFF.

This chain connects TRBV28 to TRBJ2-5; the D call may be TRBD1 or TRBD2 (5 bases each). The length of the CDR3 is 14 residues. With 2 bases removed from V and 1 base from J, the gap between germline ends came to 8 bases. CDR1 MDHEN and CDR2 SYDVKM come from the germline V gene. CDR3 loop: CASSLVGVQETQYF. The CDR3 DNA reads TGTGCCAGCAGTTTAGTGGGGGTCCAAGAGACCCAGTACTTC.

The CDR3 DNA reads TGTGCCAGCAATATTAGGACCTCCTACGAGCAGTACTTC. Amino acids: CASNIRTSYEQYF. V gene TRBV2 combines with J gene TRBJ2-7; D is uncertain. There are 13 residues in the CDR3. CDR1 SNHLY and CDR2 FYNNEI come from the germline V gene. With 7 bases removed from V and 0 bases from J, the gap between germline ends came to 10 bases. The variable domain in full, completed from reference TRBV2 and TRBJ2-7, reads EPEVTQTPSHQVTQMGQEVILRCVPISNHLYFYWYRQILGQKVEFLVSFYNNEISEKSEIFDDQFSVERPDGSNFTLKIRSTKLEDSAMYFCASNIRTSYEQYFGPGTRLTVT.